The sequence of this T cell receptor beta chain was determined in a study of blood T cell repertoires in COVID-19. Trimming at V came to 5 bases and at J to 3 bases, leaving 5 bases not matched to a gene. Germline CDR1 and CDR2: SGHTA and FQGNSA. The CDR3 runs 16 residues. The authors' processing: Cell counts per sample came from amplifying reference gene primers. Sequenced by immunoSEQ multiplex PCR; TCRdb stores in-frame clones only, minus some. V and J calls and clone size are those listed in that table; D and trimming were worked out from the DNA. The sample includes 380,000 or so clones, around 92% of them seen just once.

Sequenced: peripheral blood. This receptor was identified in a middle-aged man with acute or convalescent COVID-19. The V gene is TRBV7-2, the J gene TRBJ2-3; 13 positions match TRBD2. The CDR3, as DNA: TGTGCCAGCAGCACTCGGACTAGCGGGAGAACAGATACGCAGTATTTT. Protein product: CASSTRTSGRTDTQYF. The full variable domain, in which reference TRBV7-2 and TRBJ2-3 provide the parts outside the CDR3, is GAGVSQSPSNKVTEKGKDVELRCDPISGHTALYWYRQSLGQGLEFLIYFQGNSAPDKSGLPSDRFSAERTGGSVSTLTIQRTQQEDSAVYLCASSTRTSGRTDTQYFGPGTRLTVL.